This TCR beta chain derives from a study of blood T cell repertoires in COVID-19. Germline V CDR1 and CDR2: SGHTA, FQGNSA. The CDR3 extends over 13 amino acids. Trimming shortened V by 5 bases and J by 7 bases, and 14 bases separated the two germline ends. Participants, roughly 18 to 90 years old, spanned around 26 US areas. In assigning cohorts, the study relied on participant-reported clinical history. Only in-frame clones appear in the TCRdb table, and some are missing; sequencing was by immunoSEQ multiplex PCR. This table has some 250,000 clones, approximately 80% appearing once. This TCR derives from a man aged 35 to 55 who had recovered from COVID-19. What was sequenced was PBMCs or T cells enriched from blood (not recorded which). This chain connects TRBV7-2 to TRBJ1-2, with D perhaps TRBD1 (6 bases). The DNA for the CDR3 is TGTGCCAGCAGCCCCGAGGGGGTCGGTGGCTACACCTTC. It codes for CASSPEGVGGYTF.